The 9 T cell receptor beta chains below all came from one sample that was sequenced in a study of blood T cell repertoires in COVID-19. Clones were read by immunoSEQ multiplex PCR, and TCRdb kept only the in-frame ones, dropping some. The sample has about 390,000 clones, about 89% seen once. Sequenced input: peripheral blood. The receptor source for this set is a woman aged 55-70 years with COVID-19, enrolled during active disease.

The chain carries TRBV11-2 and TRBJ1-2; D ambiguous. V lost 0 bases to trimming and J lost 0 bases, with 8 bases between them. The CDR3 consists of 15 residues. From germline, CDR1 is SGHAT and CDR2 FQNNGV. Here the CDR3 reads CASSLDGASNYGYTF. CDR3 nucleotides: TGTGCCAGCAGCTTAGACGGAGCCTCTAACTATGGCTACACCTTC.

V and J are TRBV23-1 and TRBJ1-2, with 7 bases lining up with TRBD1. TRBV23-1 is given ORF status, its function remaining uncertain. The J segment lost 0 bases and the V segment lost 8 bases, leaving 9 bases of the junction unmatched. The CDR3 extends over 15 amino acids. CDR3 sequence reads: CASGYRGRTNYGYTF. The CDR3, as DNA: TGCGCCAGCGGATACAGGGGCCGAACTAACTATGGCTACACCTTC.

V gene TRBV2 combines with J gene TRBJ1-2; unclear D gene. The CDR3 is 13 amino acids. Germline V gene sequence: CDR1 SNHLY, CDR2 FYNNEI. V was cut by 4 bases and J by 4 bases, with 10 bases left in between. The CDR3 is CASSGSLAYGYTF. The CDR3 DNA reads as TGTGCCAGCAGTGGGAGCTTAGCCTATGGCTACACCTTC.

The chain uses TRBV19 and TRBJ1-2, with 9 bases that match TRBD1. The V segment lost 5 bases and the J segment 8 bases; nucleotides outside the gene matches: 12. This CDR3 contains 15 residues. Per the germline V gene, CDR1 is LNHDA and CDR2 is SQIVND (reference sequence). CDR3 amino acids: CASSLRGQGQRGYTF. In DNA, the CDR3 is TGTGCCAGTAGTTTGAGGGGACAGGGTCAGCGCGGCTACACCTTC.

The CDR3 DNA sequence: TGTGCCAGTAGTATAAAGTTGACAGGGGGCTTTCAGCCCCAGCATTTT. It encodes CASSIKLTGGFQPQHF. The chain carries TRBV19 and TRBJ1-5; 10 bases are a match to TRBD1. V trimming: 2 bases; J trimming: 6 bases; junction bases outside the gene matches: 7. The CDR3 has 16 amino acids. CDR1 LNHDA and CDR2 SQIVND come from the germline V gene (reference sequence).

The sample holds a few counts of this clone. V usage is TRBV7-8 and J usage is TRBJ1-3, with unresolved D. The germline V gene encodes CDR1 SGHVS and CDR2 FQNEAQ. Trimming left V 1 base short and J 0 bases short, with 4 bases between. The CDR3 spans 14 residues. This CDR3 is CASSLVVSGNTIYF. The CDR3 nucleotides are TGTGCCAGCAGCTTAGTCGTCTCTGGAAACACCATATATTTT.

The V gene is TRBV4-1, the J gene TRBJ1-4; no firm D call. The CDR3 totals 16 residues. V was cut by 0 bases and J by 10 bases, with 18 bases left in between. In germline, CDR1 is MGHRA, CDR2 YSYEKL. CDR3 DNA sequence: TGCGCCAGCAGCCAAGAAGAGGTTGTAGGAAAGTCAAAACTGTTTTTT. Its protein is CASSQEEVVGKSKLFF.

There are a few counts of this clone. This chain links TRBV16 with TRBJ1-6, with a weak D call TRBD1 (5 bases). The CDR3 is made up of 14 amino acids. V shed 6 bases and J shed 7 bases, with 13 bases lying between them. Germline CDR1 KGHSY, CDR2 FQNENV. The DNA of the CDR3 is TGTGCCAGCAGTCCGCGGAGGGACAATTCACCCCTCCACTTT. It specifies CASSPRRDNSPLHF. The whole variable domain, filled in from reference TRBV16 and TRBJ1-6, reads GEEVAQTPKHLVRGEGQKAKLYCAPIKGHSYVFWYQQVLKNEFKFLISFQNENVFDETGMPKERFSAKCLPNSPCSLEIQATKLEDSAVYFCASSPRRDNSPLHFGNGTRLTVT.

This chain links TRBV7-8 with TRBJ1-5, with TRBD1 matching over 8 bases. Germline V gives CDR1 SGHVS, CDR2 FQNEAQ. The CDR3 has 18 residues. Trimming took 5 bases from V and 3 from J; bases not matched to a gene: 15. The DNA of the CDR3 is TGTGCCAGCAGCCCCCGAGGTGGGACAGGCCGGGACAATCAGCCCCAGCATTTT. Its protein is CASSPRGGTGRDNQPQHF.